This TCR beta chain was captured by sequencing in a study of tumor and adjacent non-tumor tissue in lung cancer. The library came from three nested PCR rounds adapted from ARM-PCR protocols. TCRdb called the multiplex PCR reads again in MiXCR, with one record for every CDR3 protein. The table lists under 140,000 distinct CDR3 sequences, over 75% of them singletons. Regarding the study as a whole: Tumor TCR diversity, when higher, was linked to shorter survival. Significantly higher TCR diversity was found in tumor than normal lung.

The CDR3 length is 13 residues. Germline values: CDR1 MNHEY, CDR2 SVGAGI. No cell sorting was done before RNA was extracted from the tissue. As concerns this clonotype: Antigen unknown. A junction end diverges from the germline sequence, so it may reflect a read error.

The rearrangement uses TRBV6-5 and TRBJ2-5, with a weak D call TRBD2 (5 bases). This TCR was sampled from a man between 65 and 85 years old with non-small cell lung cancer. Material for sequencing was lung tumor tissue. CDR3 DNA: TGTGCCAGCAGACGTACTAGACCCGATACCCAATACTTC. Its translation is CASRRTRPDTQYF.